This passage covers 30 T cell receptor beta chains from one sample sequenced in a study of blood T cell repertoires in COVID-19. TCRdb keeps only in-frame clones here, not all; method: immunoSEQ multiplex PCR. The table records about 370,000 clones, 70% to 90% of them present only once. Material for sequencing was peripheral blood. Every receptor here comes from a woman in her 30s with COVID-19, enrolled during active disease.

Here the CDR3 reads CASSLYSGTASNSDTQYF. The CDR3 DNA is TGTGCCAGCAGCCTCTACTCCGGGACAGCATCCAATTCAGATACGCAGTATTTT. The rearrangement links TRBV6-2 or TRBV6-3 to TRBJ2-3, with 7 positions matching TRBD1. Germline V gives CDR1 MNHEY, CDR2 SVGEGT. V gave up 6 bases and J gave up 4 bases; unmatched junction bases: 19. The CDR3 spans 18 residues.

V is TRBV11-2 and J is TRBJ1-2; no clear D. The germline V gene has CDR1 SGHAT and CDR2 FQNNGV. V was pared by 1 base and J by 4 bases, with 7 bases between. CDR3 size: 13 residues. The CDR3 bases are TGTGCCAGCAGCTTAGGCGGTTCCTATGGCTACACCTTC. Translation gives CASSLGGSYGYTF.

The chain is built from TRBV15 and TRBJ1-5, with 7 bases matching TRBD1. J gave up 4 bases and V 1 base, and 10 bases lay outside the gene matches. Germline V gene lookup returns CDR1 LNHNV and CDR2 YYDKDF (reference sequence). The CDR3 spans 17 residues. The CDR3 reads CATSRGAQGVRNQPQHF. The CDR3 bases are TGTGCCACCAGCAGAGGAGCTCAGGGGGTGCGAAATCAGCCCCAGCATTTT. Full variable domain (remainder filled in from reference TRBV15 and TRBJ1-5): DAMVIQNPRYQVTQFGKPVTLSCSQTLNHNVMYWYQQKSSQAPKLLFHYYDKDFNNEADTPDNFQSRRPNTSFCFLDIRSPGLGDTAMYLCATSRGAQGVRNQPQHFGDGTRLSIL.

The V call is TRBV2, the J call TRBJ1-6; D unresolved. Germline values: CDR1 SNHLY, CDR2 FYNNEI. The CDR3 has 14 amino acids. V lost 11 bases and J lost 0, with 11 bases in between. The CDR3 region is CAFRSGSYNSPLHF. The CDR3 DNA is TGTGCCTTCCGGAGCGGCTCCTATAATTCACCCCTCCACTTT.

The chain joins TRBV2 to TRBJ2-7, with D possibly matching TRBD2 (6 bases). V gave up 8 bases and J gave up 5 bases, with 13 bases separating them. CDR3 size: 12 residues. CDR1 and CDR2 from the germline V gene are SNHLY and FYNNEI. The CDR3: CASGDWGDEQYF. CDR3 sequence (DNA): TGTGCCAGCGGGGATTGGGGGGACGAGCAGTACTTC.

The rearrangement uses TRBV6-1 and TRBJ2-7, with D possibly matching TRBD1 (5 bases). CDR3 length: 14 amino acids. V was pared by 3 bases and J by 1 base, with 10 bases between. Germline-derived CDR1 and CDR2 are MNHNS and SASEGT. Written as DNA, the CDR3 is TGTGCCAGCAGTGAGACGACAGTATCCTACGAGCAGTACTTC. Its translation is CASSETTVSYEQYF.

This clone occurred a few times. The chain uses TRBV7-8 and TRBJ1-4, with D possibly TRBD1 on 5 matching bases. The germline V and J ends were trimmed by 5 bases and 0 bases, with 10 bases remaining between them. The CDR3 consists of 15 residues. The V gene's germline CDR1 is SGHVS and CDR2 FQNEAQ. CDR3 amino acids: CASSPHRTTNEKLFF. The CDR3 DNA sequence: TGTGCCAGCAGCCCCCACAGGACAACTAATGAAAAACTGTTTTTT.

The chain uses TRBV4-1 and TRBJ2-3; 9 bases line up with TRBD2. V lost 2 bases, J lost 2 bases, and 11 bases stayed unmatched. CDR1 MGHRA and CDR2 YSYEKL come from the germline V gene. The CDR3 totals 18 residues. CDR3 protein: CASSQTTSGNTNTDTQYF. CDR3 sequence (DNA): TGCGCCAGCAGCCAAACGACTAGCGGTAATACTAACACAGATACGCAGTATTTT.

This clone has only one observation. This chain uses TRBV7-2 with TRBJ1-1, with D possibly being TRBD1 (5 bases). The germline V gene has CDR1 SGHTA and CDR2 FQGNSA. The CDR3 has 17 residues. V lost 0 bases and J 1 base, leaving 15 bases between the germline ends. CDR3 in amino acids: CASSLALYGHSNTEAFF. The CDR3 DNA reads as TGTGCCAGCAGCTTAGCCCTATACGGACATTCGAACACTGAAGCTTTCTTT.

This clone was observed once. The chain employs TRBV7-9 and TRBJ2-1; 9 bases match TRBD2. There are 17 residues in the CDR3. Per the germline V gene, CDR1 is SEHNR and CDR2 is FQNEAQ (reference sequence). V lost 3 bases to trimming and J lost 12 bases; unmatched junction nucleotides: 18. The CDR3 bases are TGTGCCAGCAGCTTTGCCGCGACTAGCGGCCACACTTGGGTGCAGTTCTTC. This sequence encodes CASSFAATSGHTWVQFF.

The CDR3 is CASGLVGQGVMNTEAFF. In DNA form, the CDR3 reads TGTGCTAGTGGTTTAGTAGGACAGGGGGTCATGAACACTGAAGCTTTCTTT. This chain connects TRBV12-5 to TRBJ1-1, with 10 bases fitting TRBD1. Germline CDR1 and CDR2: LGHNT and FRNRAP. There are 17 residues in the CDR3. V shed 3 bases, J shed 0 bases, and the junction held 7 bases outside the gene matches.

This chain uses TRBV18 with TRBJ2-2, with D possibly TRBD2 on 5 matching bases. The germline V and J ends were trimmed by 3 bases and 7 bases, with 6 bases remaining between them. The CDR3 contains 12 residues. Germline V lookup: CDR1 KGHSH, CDR2 LQKENI. Here the CDR3 DNA reads TGTGCCAGCTCACCCGGAGGCGGGGAGCTGTTTTTT. It codes for CASSPGGGELFF.

The CDR3 region has the DNA TGTGCCAGCAGCTTATTGTCGGGGGGCGCGGGTGAAAAACTGTTTTTT. Translating it yields CASSLLSGGAGEKLFF. V and J are TRBV7-9 and TRBJ1-4; D might be TRBD1 (6 bases). The CDR3 runs to 16 residues. V was pared by 2 bases and J by 7 bases, with 17 bases between. The germline V gene encodes CDR1 SEHNR and CDR2 FQNEAQ (reference sequence).

The chain couples TRBV11-2 to TRBJ2-1; the match to TRBD1 covers 7 bases. The V gene's germline CDR1 is SGHAT and CDR2 FQNNGV. J gave up 1 base and V 5 bases, and 2 bases lay outside the gene matches. The CDR3 runs to 14 residues. The CDR3 DNA reads as TGTGCCAGCAGCCCGGGACAGTCCTACAATGAGCAGTTCTTC. Amino acids: CASSPGQSYNEQFF. The complete variable domain, with remaining parts taken from reference TRBV11-2 and TRBJ2-1, reads EAGVAQSPRYKIIEKRQSVAFWCNPISGHATLYWYQQILGQGPKLLIQFQNNGVVDDSQLPKDRFSAERLKGVDSTLKIQPAKLEDSAVYLCASSPGQSYNEQFFGPGTRLTVL.

The V gene is TRBV6-1, the J gene TRBJ1-2; 8 bases align to TRBD1. Germline V gene data show CDR1 as MNHNS and CDR2 as SASEGT. The CDR3 extends over 14 amino acids. Trimming took 3 bases from V and 7 from J; bases not matched to a gene: 7. The CDR3 sequence is CASSDRDRGRGYTF. The CDR3 DNA reads TGTGCCAGCAGTGACCGAGACAGGGGACGTGGCTACACCTTC.

This clone was observed a handful of times. Germline is not matched at one junction end, which may reflect a read error. The chain has TRBV11-3 and TRBJ2-5; TRBD2 might be the D (5 bases). The CDR3 is 13 amino acids. Germline V gene sequence: CDR1 SGHNT, CDR2 YENEEA. The chain's CDR3 is CASSLDVEDLKDF. CDR3 DNA: TGTGCCAGCAGCTTAGATGTGGAGGATCTGAAGGACTTC. Full variable domain (rest looked up from reference TRBV11-3 and TRBJ2-5): EAGVVQSPRYKIIEKKQPVAFWCNPISGHNTLYWYLQNLGQGPELLIRYENEEAVDDSQLPKDRFSAERLKGVDSTLKIQPAELGDSAVYLCASSLDVEDLKDFGPGTRLLVL.

In this sample, this clone turned up once. The V call is TRBV27, the J call TRBJ2-7; D may be TRBD2 (7 bases). Germline CDR1 and CDR2: MNHEY and SMNVEV (reference sequence). The CDR3 sequence is 11 residues long. CDR3 in DNA: TGTGCCAGCAGTCGAGGGGGGGCGCGTGGAGTC. This gives the protein CASSRGGARGV.

This chain links TRBV7-9 with TRBJ2-5, with D maybe TRBD1 (5 bases). The CDR3 contains 16 residues. Germline assignment: CDR1 SEHNR and CDR2 FQNEAQ (reference sequence). V dropped 7 bases and J dropped 5 bases, with 23 bases sitting between them. This CDR3 reads CASTLPSIPPGETQYF. The CDR3 DNA is TGTGCCAGCACCCTCCCTAGTATCCCACCAGGGGAGACCCAGTACTTC.

The chain recombines TRBV9 with TRBJ2-3; possibly TRBD2 for D (6 bases). The V gene's germline CDR1 is SGDLS and CDR2 YYNGEE. The CDR3 totals 14 residues. V lost 3 bases, J lost 7 bases, and 15 bases lay in between. The CDR3 is CASSASSGGNTQYF. The CDR3 DNA sequence: TGTGCCAGCAGCGCCTCATCCGGCGGGAATACGCAGTATTTT.

The rearrangement links TRBV6-5 to TRBJ1-1; D gene ambiguous. The length of the CDR3 is 13 residues. Trimming stripped 0 bases from V and 11 bases from J, with 13 bases between. Germline V lookup: CDR1 MNHEY, CDR2 SVGAGI. CDR3 in DNA: TGTGCCAGCAGTTACTCACTAGACCCGGGTGCTTTCTTT. This encodes CASSYSLDPGAFF.

The chain employs TRBV6-2 or TRBV6-3 and TRBJ1-2; a possible D gene is TRBD1 (5 bases). Deletions cut 5 bases from V and 6 bases from J, with 16 bases between. The CDR3 consists of 14 residues. Germline V gives CDR1 MNHEY, CDR2 SVGEGT. The CDR3 DNA is TGTGCCAGCAGTATTGGCCGCTCGGGGGATGGCTACACCTTC. Translating it yields CASSIGRSGDGYTF.

The CDR3 region is CASSSTRVGANVLTF. Here the CDR3 DNA reads TGTGCCAGCAGCTCAACCCGGGTCGGGGCCAACGTCCTGACTTTC. The V and J genes are TRBV5-6 and TRBJ2-6, with no clear D. The length of the CDR3 is 15 residues. Germline assignment: CDR1 SGHDT and CDR2 YYEEEE. Trimming stripped 3 bases from V and 4 bases from J, with 11 bases between.

The CDR3: CASRALTGNFSYEQYF. In DNA form, the CDR3 reads TGTGCCAGCAGAGCACTGACAGGGAACTTCTCCTACGAGCAGTACTTC. The chain recombines TRBV2 with TRBJ2-7; TRBD1 aligns across 7 bases. Germline-derived CDR1 and CDR2 are SNHLY and FYNNEI. The J segment lost 0 bases and the V segment lost 6 bases, leaving 11 bases of the junction unmatched. This CDR3 is 16 amino acids long.

V and J are TRBV21-1 and TRBJ2-7; TRBD2 is taken as the D call from the table, unchecked against the DNA. TRBV21-1 is classified as a pseudogene. The CDR3 is made up of 16 amino acids. In nucleotides, the CDR3 is TGTGCCAGCAGCAAAGTCCGCGTGAGGTCTCGCTACGAGCAGTACGTC. Translating it yields CASSKVRVRSRYEQYV.

The chain employs TRBV28 and TRBJ1-5; 8 nucleotides align to TRBD1. There are 14 residues in the CDR3. The junction had 10 bases not matched to a gene; V was cut back by 6 bases and J by 9 bases. Looked up from germline, CDR1 is MDHEN and CDR2 is SYDVKM. The CDR3 loop reads CASSHRGVVGPQHF. The CDR3 DNA reads as TGTGCCAGCAGCCACAGGGGGGTGGTTGGGCCCCAGCATTTT.

A remark on this clone: Other nucleotide sequences in the sample specify the same CDR3. The rearrangement joins TRBV28 to TRBJ2-3; the D gene is possibly TRBD1 (5 bases). CDR1 and CDR2 from the germline V gene are MDHEN and SYDVKM. Deletions cut 2 bases from V and 0 bases from J, with 6 bases between. This CDR3 is built from 14 residues. CDR3 sequence (DNA): TGTGCCAGCAGTTTACAGGGAAGCACAGATACGCAGTATTTT. Translating it yields CASSLQGSTDTQYF.

This clone was detected once. The chain uses TRBV23-1 and TRBJ2-5; D is uncertain. TRBV23-1 belongs to the ORF category, with a function that is uncertain. V shed 0 bases and J shed 2 bases, with 10 bases lying between them. The CDR3 totals 15 residues. The CDR3 here is CASSQSFSRQETQYF. DNA of the CDR3: TGCGCCAGCAGTCAATCTTTCTCCAGACAAGAGACCCAGTACTTC.

The V gene is TRBV7-6, the J gene TRBJ1-5; 8 bases match TRBD1. V trimming: 4 bases; J trimming: 2 bases; junction bases outside the gene matches: 7. This CDR3 comprises 16 residues. The germline V gene has CDR1 SGHVS and CDR2 FNYEAQ. CDR3 bases: TGTGCCAGCAGCTCTTCAGGGGGCCGGGGCAATCAGCCCCAGCATTTT. Its translation is CASSSSGGRGNQPQHF.

The chain recombines TRBV15 with TRBJ1-4, with D maybe TRBD1 (6 bases). The CDR3 sequence is 17 residues long. V was shortened by 0 bases and J by 8 bases, with 19 bases between the two germline ends. The germline CDR1 and CDR2 sequences are LNHNV and YYDKDF (reference sequence). CDR3 amino acids: CATSRDGFLQGGEKLFF. The CDR3 bases are TGTGCCACCAGCAGAGATGGTTTCCTACAGGGCGGGGAAAAACTGTTTTTT.

The J gene is TRBJ2-1, the V gene TRBV13; TRBD2 matches 9 bases. Germline V gene lookup returns CDR1 PRHDT and CDR2 FYEKMQ (reference sequence). This CDR3 comprises 17 residues. The V gene end was trimmed by 3 bases and the J gene end by 9 bases; junction bases not matched to a gene: 15. The CDR3 loop reads CASSFGIGLAGSSEQFF. DNA for the CDR3: TGTGCCAGCAGCTTTGGGATAGGGCTAGCGGGGTCTTCTGAGCAGTTCTTC.